A selection of T cell receptor beta chains follows, all from one sample in a study of breast tumors, draining lymph nodes, adjacent tissues. TCRdb re-called the multiplex PCR reads with MiXCR, one entry per CDR3 protein. Altogether 14,000 to 15,000 distinct CDR3 sequences are present, around 47% being singletons, with the ten largest covering 25% to 35%. The sample taken for sequencing was tumor-adjacent breast tissue. The receptors come from a female donor with breast cancer. Some clones in this sample may be carry-over from other donors' samples. Each CDR3 is given with its conserved first and last residue. D genes are given only for firm matches. Some rows have no size entry. The others give once, few or many, or a class for an expanded clone.

abundance	j_gene	d_gene	v_gene	CDR3aa	CDR3nt
many	TRBJ1-2	.	TRBV6-6	CASRTGQNYGYTF	TGTGCCAGCAGAACCGGACAGAACTATGGCTACACCTTC
many	TRBJ1-3	.	TRBV19	CASSIGARSSGNTIYF	TGTGCCAGTAGTATAGGAGCCCGAAGCTCTGGAAACACCATATATTTT
.	TRBJ1-2	.	TRBV20-1	CSATGNYGYTF	TGCAGTGCTACCGGGAACTATGGCTACACCTTC
many	TRBJ2-5	TRBD1	TRBV5-8	CASSSTGAKETQYF	TGTGCCAGCAGCTCGACAGGGGCTAAAGAGACCCAGTACTTC
many	TRBJ2-5	TRBD2	TRBV6-5	CASSYSSGGQETQYF	TGTGCCAGCAGTTACTCGAGCGGGGGGCAAGAGACCCAGTACTTC
.	TRBJ1-3	TRBD1	TRBV5-1	CASSLTGGSGNTIYF	TGCGCCAGCAGCTTGACAGGGGGCTCTGGAAACACCATATATTTT
many	TRBJ1-5	TRBD1	TRBV7-8	CASSTRTGGFQPQHF	TGTGCCAGCAGCACCAGGACAGGGGGGTTTCAGCCCCAGCATTTT
.	TRBJ2-3	TRBD1	TRBV24-1	CATSDFILDRPADTQYF	TGTGCCACCAGTGATTTTATTTTGGACAGGCCGGCAGATACGCAGTATTTT
many	TRBJ2-7	TRBD2	TRBV4-1	CASSQVSGTRFYEQYF	TGCGCCAGCAGCCAAGTCTCGGGGACTAGATTTTACGAGCAGTACTTC
many	TRBJ2-3	TRBD1	TRBV29-1	CSVEADRGWADTQYF	TGCAGCGTTGAGGCGGACAGGGGATGGGCAGATACGCAGTATTTT
medium-sized	TRBJ1-2	.	TRBV20-1	CSARDIWVPGGYTF	TGCAGTGCTAGAGATATTTGGGTTCCGGGGGGCTACACCTTC
many	TRBJ2-4	.	TRBV6-5	CASSYSIGGSTKNIQYF	TGTGCCAGCAGTTACTCGATAGGAGGGAGTACCAAAAACATTCAGTACTTC
.	TRBJ2-5	TRBD1	TRBV7-9	CASTTGDREETQYF	TGTGCCAGCACCACAGGGGACAGGGAAGAGACCCAGTACTTC
few	TRBJ2-7	.	TRBV6-2/TRBV6-3	CASSPSGYEQYF	TGTGCCAGCAGCCCCAGTGGGTACGAGCAGTACTTC
medium-sized	TRBJ2-7	TRBD2	TRBV30	CAWSRLAVYEQYF	TGTGCCTGGAGTCGACTAGCAGTATACGAGCAGTACTTC
.	TRBJ1-6	.	TRBV19	CASSIPPGAYSPLHF	TGTGCCAGTAGTATCCCCCCGGGGGCCTATTCGCCCCTCCACTTT
medium-sized	TRBJ2-3	TRBD1	TRBV7-8	CASRKGQARTDTQYF	TGTGCCAGCAGAAAGGGACAGGCCCGCACAGATACGCAGTATTTT
once	TRBJ2-3	TRBD2	TRBV29-1	CSVGTSGRAGDTQYF	TGCAGCGTAGGGACTAGCGGGAGGGCCGGGGATACGCAGTATTTT
.	TRBJ2-1	TRBD2	TRBV19	CASSIKETDRRAGERNEQLF	TGTGCCAGTAGTATAAAAGAGACAGATCGGAGGGCGGGAGAACGCAATGAGCAGCTCTTC
many	TRBJ2-5	TRBD2	TRBV27	CASNSPSGVKETQYF	TGTGCCAGCAACTCCCCTAGCGGGGTAAAAGAGACCCAGTACTTC
.	TRBJ2-7	.	TRBV9	CASSAVDSSDGKQYF	TGTGCCAGCAGTGCTGTGGACAGCTCGGACGGCAAACAGTACTTC
.	TRBJ2-3	TRBD1	TRBV10-3	CAISGTGGGTDTQYF	TGTGCCATCAGTGGGACAGGGGGAGGCACAGATACGCAGTATTTT
.	TRBJ2-3	.	TRBV9	CASSVEDTQYF	TGTGCCAGCAGCGTCGAAGATACGCAGTATTTT
many	TRBJ2-1	TRBD2	TRBV9	CASSVAPAGGLDEQFF	TGTGCCAGCAGCGTAGCTCCAGCGGGGGGGCTAGATGAGCAGTTCTTC
.	TRBJ1-3	.	TRBV24-1	CATSDLLKQRARSGNTIYF	TGTGCCACCAGTGATTTGCTCAAGCAGAGGGCCCGCTCTGGAAACACCATATACTTT
many	TRBJ1-1	.	TRBV7-8	CASSLRGASNTEAFF	TGTGCCAGCAGCTTACGCGGAGCTTCGAACACTGAAGCTTTCTTT
many	TRBJ1-6	TRBD1	TRBV19	CASSIGQGYSPLHF	TGTGCCAGTAGTATCGGACAGGGTTATTCACCCCTCCACTTT
.	TRBJ1-4	.	TRBV15	CATSPENEKLFF	TGTGCCACCAGCCCCGAAAATGAAAAACTGTTTTTT
many	TRBJ2-2	TRBD2	TRBV6-6	CASSQREENTGELFF	TGTGCCAGCAGTCAGCGGGAAGAGAACACCGGGGAGCTGTTTTTT
many	TRBJ2-1	TRBD2	TRBV4-3	CASSQAWLAGVNEQFF	TGCGCCAGCAGCCAAGCTTGGCTAGCGGGGGTGAATGAGCAGTTCTTC
medium-sized	TRBJ2-7	.	TRBV9	CASSVDGNSYEQYF	TGTGCCAGCAGCGTAGATGGCAACTCCTACGAGCAGTACTTC
.	TRBJ2-1	TRBD2	TRBV6-1	CAIRGWTSGRNEQFF	TGTGCCATCAGAGGCTGGACTAGCGGGAGGAATGAGCAGTTCTTC
many	TRBJ2-3	TRBD2	TRBV6-1	CASSPGGPGDTQYF	TGTGCCAGCAGTCCGGGGGGGCCAGGAGATACGCAGTATTTT
.	TRBJ2-7	.	TRBV7-9	CASSNRHLGDGKQYF	TGTGCCAGCAGCAATCGACACCTCGGGGACGGCAAACAGTACTTC
.	TRBJ2-3	.	TRBV9	CASSVGGLLGDTQYF	TGTGCCAGCAGCGTAGGGGGACTTCTCGGGGATACGCAGTATTTT
.	TRBJ2-1	TRBD2	TRBV20-1	CSAMWTSGGRYNEQFF	TGCAGTGCTATGTGGACTAGCGGGGGCCGCTACAATGAGCAGTTCTTC
.	TRBJ2-2	.	TRBV25-1	CASSPPFTGELFF	TGTGCCAGCAGTCCCCCTTTCACCGGGGAGCTGTTTTTT
.	TRBJ2-3	.	TRBV10-2	CASSGAGAISTDTQYF	TGCGCCAGCAGTGGGGCAGGGGCCATCAGCACAGATACGCAGTATTTT
.	TRBJ1-1	.	TRBV6-1	CASRTQNTEAFF	TGTGCCAGCAGGACACAGAACACTGAAGCTTTCTTT
many	TRBJ2-1	.	TRBV24-1	CATSARTFSYNEQFF	TGTGCCACCAGCGCCCGGACATTTTCCTACAATGAGCAGTTCTTC
medium-sized	TRBJ2-3	.	TRBV20-1	CSARGRQRRLDTDTQYF	TGCAGTGCTAGAGGCCGCCAGCGGCGACTCGACACAGATACGCAGTATTTT
few	TRBJ2-7	.	TRBV6-5	CASSRGRLNSYEQYF	TGTGCCAGCAGTCGGGGACGTTTGAATTCCTACGAACAGTACTTC
.	TRBJ2-5	.	TRBV29-1	CSVVGGGGGETQYF	TGCAGCGTCGTAGGGGGAGGGGGCGGAGAGACCCAGTACTTC
many	TRBJ1-5	.	TRBV20-1	CSARDLYQPQHF	TGCAGTGCTAGAGATCTCTATCAGCCCCAGCATTTT
.	TRBJ2-3	.	TRBV20-1	CSASGGRGTATQYF	TGCAGTGCTAGCGGGGGGCGGGGCACAGCTACGCAGTATTTT
.	TRBJ1-5	.	TRBV5-1	CASSRSHSNQPQHF	TGCGCCAGCAGTCGGAGTCATAGCAATCAGCCCCAGCATTTT
many	TRBJ2-1	.	TRBV6-2/TRBV6-3	CASSYSYNEQFF	TGTGCCAGCAGTTACTCATACAATGAGCAGTTCTTC
.	TRBJ2-1	.	TRBV11-2	CASSLRPPHLFF	TGTGCCAGCAGCTTACGCCCTCCCCACCTGTTCTTC
.	TRBJ2-5	.	TRBV7-9	CASSFDPSRETQYF	TGTGCCAGCAGCTTCGATCCCTCAAGAGAGACCCAGTACTTC
many	TRBJ1-2	.	TRBV6-6	CASSGNRDRPGGYTF	TGTGCCAGCAGTGGAAACCGTGACAGGCCGGGGGGCTACACCTTC